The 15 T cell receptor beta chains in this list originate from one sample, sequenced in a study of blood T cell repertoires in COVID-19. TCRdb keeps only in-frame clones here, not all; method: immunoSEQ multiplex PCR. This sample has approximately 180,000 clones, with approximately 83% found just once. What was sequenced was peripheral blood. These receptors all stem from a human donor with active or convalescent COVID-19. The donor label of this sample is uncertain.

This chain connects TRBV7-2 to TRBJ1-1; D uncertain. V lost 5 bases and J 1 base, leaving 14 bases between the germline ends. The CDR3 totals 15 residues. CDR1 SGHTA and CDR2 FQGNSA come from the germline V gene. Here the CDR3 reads CASSPALGKNTEAFF. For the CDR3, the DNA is TGTGCCAGCAGCCCGGCCCTGGGCAAGAACACTGAAGCTTTCTTT.

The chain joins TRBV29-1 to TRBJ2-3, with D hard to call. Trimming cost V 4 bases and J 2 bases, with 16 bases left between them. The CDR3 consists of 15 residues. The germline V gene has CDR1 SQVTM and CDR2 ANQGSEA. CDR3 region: CSVGFRQVNTDTQYF. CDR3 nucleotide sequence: TGCAGCGTTGGGTTTCGGCAGGTCAACACAGATACGCAGTATTTT.

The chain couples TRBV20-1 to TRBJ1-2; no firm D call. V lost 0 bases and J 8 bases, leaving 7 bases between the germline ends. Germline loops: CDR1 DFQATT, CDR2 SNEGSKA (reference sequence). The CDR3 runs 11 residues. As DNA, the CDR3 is TGCAGTGCTAGAGATCCGGGGGGCTACACCTTC. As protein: CSARDPGGYTF.

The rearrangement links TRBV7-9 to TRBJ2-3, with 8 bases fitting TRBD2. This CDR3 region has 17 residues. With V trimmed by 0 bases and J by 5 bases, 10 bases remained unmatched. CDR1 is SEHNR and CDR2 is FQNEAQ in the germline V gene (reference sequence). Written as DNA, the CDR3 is TGTGCCAGCAGCTTAGCGGTCCCGGGACTAGTGGGAGATACGCAGTATTTT. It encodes CASSLAVPGLVGDTQYF.

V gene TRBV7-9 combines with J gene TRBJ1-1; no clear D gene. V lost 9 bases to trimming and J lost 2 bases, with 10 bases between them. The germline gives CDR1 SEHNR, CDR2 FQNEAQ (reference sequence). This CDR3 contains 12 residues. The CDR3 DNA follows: TGTGCCAGTAAGCAGGTTAACACTGAAGCTTTCTTT. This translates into CASKQVNTEAFF.

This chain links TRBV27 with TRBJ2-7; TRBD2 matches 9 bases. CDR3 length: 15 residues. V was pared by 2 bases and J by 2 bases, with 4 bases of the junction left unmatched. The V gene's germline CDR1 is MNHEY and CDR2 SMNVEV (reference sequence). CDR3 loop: CASSLQERGAYEQYF. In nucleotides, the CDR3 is TGTGCCAGCAGTTTACAGGAGCGGGGGGCCTACGAGCAGTACTTC.

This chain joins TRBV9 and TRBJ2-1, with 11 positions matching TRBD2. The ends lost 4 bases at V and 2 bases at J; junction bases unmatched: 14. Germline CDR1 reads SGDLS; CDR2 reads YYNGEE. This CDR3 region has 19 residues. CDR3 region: CASSTELAGAWVTYNEQFF. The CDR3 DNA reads TGTGCCAGCAGCACCGAACTAGCGGGAGCTTGGGTTACCTACAATGAGCAGTTCTTC.

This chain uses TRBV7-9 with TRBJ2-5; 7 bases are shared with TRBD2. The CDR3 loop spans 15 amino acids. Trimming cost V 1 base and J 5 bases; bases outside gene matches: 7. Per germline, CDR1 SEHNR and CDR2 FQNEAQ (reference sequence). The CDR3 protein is CASSLGAGVDETQYF. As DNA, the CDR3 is TGTGCCAGCAGCTTAGGGGCGGGAGTAGACGAGACCCAGTACTTC.

The CDR3 protein is CATRGTGTSGRASSYEQYF. In DNA, the CDR3 is TGTGCCACCAGGGGTACCGGGACTAGCGGGAGGGCGAGCTCCTACGAGCAGTACTTC. V usage is TRBV15 and J usage is TRBJ2-7; 16 bases agree with TRBD2. Per germline, CDR1 LNHNV and CDR2 YYDKDF (reference sequence). The CDR3 contains 19 residues. Germline trimming cut 6 bases from V and 0 bases from J; bases unmatched to any gene: 11. Drawing the rest from reference TRBV15 and TRBJ2-7, the complete variable domain is DAMVIQNPRYQVTQFGKPVTLSCSQTLNHNVMYWYQQKSSQAPKLLFHYYDKDFNNEADTPDNFQSRRPNTSFCFLDIRSPGLGDTAMYLCATRGTGTSGRASSYEQYFGPGTRLTVT.

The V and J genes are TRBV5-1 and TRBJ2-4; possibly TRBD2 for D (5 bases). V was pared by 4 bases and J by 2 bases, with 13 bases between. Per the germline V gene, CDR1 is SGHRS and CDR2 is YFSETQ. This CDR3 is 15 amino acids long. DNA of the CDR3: TGCGCCAGCAGCGCGACTACGGGGACCAAAAACATTCAGTACTTC. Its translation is CASSATTGTKNIQYF.

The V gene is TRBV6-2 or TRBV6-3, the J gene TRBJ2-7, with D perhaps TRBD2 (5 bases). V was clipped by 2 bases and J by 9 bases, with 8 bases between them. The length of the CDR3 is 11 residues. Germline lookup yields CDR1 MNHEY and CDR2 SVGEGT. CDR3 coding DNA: TGTGCCAGCAGTTACGAAGGAGGGCAGTACTTC. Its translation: CASSYEGGQYF.

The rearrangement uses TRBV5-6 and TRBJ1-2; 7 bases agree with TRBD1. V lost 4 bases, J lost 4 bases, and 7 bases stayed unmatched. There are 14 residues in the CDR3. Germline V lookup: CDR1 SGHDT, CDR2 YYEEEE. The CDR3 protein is CASSLGQSGYGYTF. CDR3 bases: TGTGCCAGCAGCCTGGGACAGTCAGGCTATGGCTACACCTTC.

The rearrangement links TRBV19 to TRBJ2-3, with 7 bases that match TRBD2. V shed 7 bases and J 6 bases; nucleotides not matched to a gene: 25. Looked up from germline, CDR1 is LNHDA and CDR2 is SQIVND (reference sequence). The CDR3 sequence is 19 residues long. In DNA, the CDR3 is TGTGCCAGTAAACCAACTACCGGACCCATAGCGGGTATGGGGGATACGCAGTATTTT. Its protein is CASKPTTGPIAGMGDTQYF.

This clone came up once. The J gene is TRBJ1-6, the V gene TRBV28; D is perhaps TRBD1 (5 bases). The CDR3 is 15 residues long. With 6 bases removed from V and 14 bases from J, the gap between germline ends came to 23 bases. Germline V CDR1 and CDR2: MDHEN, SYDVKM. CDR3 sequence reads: CASSRDGAPLGTLHF. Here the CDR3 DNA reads TGTGCCAGCAGCCGCGATGGGGCTCCCCTAGGGACCCTCCACTTT.

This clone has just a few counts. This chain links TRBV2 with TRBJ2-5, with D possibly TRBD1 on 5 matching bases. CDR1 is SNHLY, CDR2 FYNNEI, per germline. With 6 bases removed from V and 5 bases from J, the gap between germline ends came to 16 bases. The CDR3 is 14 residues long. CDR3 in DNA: TGTGCCAGCAGCGTTACGACAGCCTCGGAGACCCAGTACTTC. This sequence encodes CASSVTTASETQYF. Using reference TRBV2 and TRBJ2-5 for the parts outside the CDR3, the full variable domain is EPEVTQTPSHQVTQMGQEVILRCVPISNHLYFYWYRQILGQKVEFLVSFYNNEISEKSEIFDDQFSVERPDGSNFTLKIRSTKLEDSAMYFCASSVTTASETQYFGPGTRLLVL.